Following are 6 T cell receptor beta chains from one sample sequenced in a study of T cell changes during pregnancy in multiple sclerosis. Clones were read by immunoSEQ multiplex PCR, and TCRdb kept only the in-frame ones, dropping some. The sample contains approximately 88,000 clones, around 94% of which appear only once. Material: peripheral blood, obtained in the third trimester of pregnancy. These TCRs come from a female donor with multiple sclerosis, enrolled in a pregnancy study.

The chain combines TRBV27 with TRBJ1-2; unclear D gene. V was pared by 3 bases and J by 8 bases, with 19 bases between. From germline, CDR1 is MNHEY and CDR2 SMNVEV (reference sequence). CDR3 length equals 15 residues. Here the CDR3 reads CASSLLPPRGTGYTF. Here the CDR3 DNA reads TGTGCCAGCAGTTTGTTACCCCCCCGGGGAACCGGCTACACCTTC.

The V gene is TRBV7-3, the J gene TRBJ2-1; D may be TRBD2 (5 bases). The CDR3 has 16 residues. The V and J ends lost 2 bases and 4 bases respectively, with 15 bases between them. Germline lookup yields CDR1 SGHTA and CDR2 FQGTGA. This CDR3 is CASSLGGTVGYNEQFF. The CDR3 coding sequence is TGTGCCAGCAGCTTAGGAGGTACGGTGGGATACAATGAGCAGTTCTTC. Full variable domain (outside the CDR3, taken from reference TRBV7-3 and TRBJ2-1): GAGVSQTPSNKVTEKGKYVELRCDPISGHTALYWYRQSLGQGPEFLIYFQGTGAADDSGLPNDRFFAVRPEGSVSTLKIQRTERGDSAVYLCASSLGGTVGYNEQFFGPGTRLTVL.

V usage is TRBV10-3 and J usage is TRBJ1-2, with 8 bases aligning to TRBD1. This CDR3 spans 13 amino acids. V lost 4 bases and J lost 8; bases outside the gene matches: 6. Germline CDR1 ENHRY, CDR2 SYGVKD. In nucleotides, the CDR3 is TGTGCCATCAGTGGAGCCAGGGGGCACGGCTACACCTTC. As protein: CAISGARGHGYTF.

The V gene is TRBV2, the J gene TRBJ2-7; D might be TRBD2 (5 bases). Trimming pared 6 bases from V and 7 bases from J, leaving 19 bases between. Looked up from germline, CDR1 is SNHLY and CDR2 is FYNNEI. This CDR3 has 14 residues. CDR3 amino acids: CASSTGFRVEEQYF. The CDR3 DNA sequence: TGTGCCAGCAGCACGGGATTCCGGGTTGAGGAGCAGTACTTC.

The V gene is TRBV7-9, the J gene TRBJ1-4; possible D gene TRBD1, 5 bases. Trimming pared 7 bases from V and 5 bases from J, leaving 17 bases between. Germline CDR1 is SEHNR and CDR2 is FQNEAQ (reference sequence). The CDR3 loop spans 15 amino acids. CDR3 bases: TGTGCCAGCACCGGAGGGACCAGGGTCAATGAAAAACTGTTTTTT. Translating gives CASTGGTRVNEKLFF.

The V and J genes are TRBV28 and TRBJ1-2; D remains unclear. The CDR3 is made up of 15 amino acids. Trimming pared 2 bases from V and 6 bases from J, leaving 16 bases between. CDR1 MDHEN and CDR2 SYDVKM come from the germline V gene. CDR3 nucleotide sequence: TGTGCCAGCAGTTTAGGTCGTAGTCCATCCGATGGCTACACCTTC. This encodes CASSLGRSPSDGYTF.